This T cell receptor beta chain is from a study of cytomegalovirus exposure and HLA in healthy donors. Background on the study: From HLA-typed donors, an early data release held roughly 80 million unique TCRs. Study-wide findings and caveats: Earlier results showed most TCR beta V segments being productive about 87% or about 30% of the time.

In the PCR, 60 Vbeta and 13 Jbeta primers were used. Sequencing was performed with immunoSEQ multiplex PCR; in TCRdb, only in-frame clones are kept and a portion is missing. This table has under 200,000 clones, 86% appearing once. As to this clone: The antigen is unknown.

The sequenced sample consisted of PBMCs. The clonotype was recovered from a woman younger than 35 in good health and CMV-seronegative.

CDR3 nucleotide sequence: TGTGCCAGCAGTACCAACAGGTACTTGGCCTACGAGCAGTACTTC. This encodes CASSTNRYLAYEQYF. The chain uses TRBV27 and TRBJ2-7; TRBD1 is a possible D gene (5 bases). Germline V gene sequence: CDR1 MNHEY, CDR2 SMNVEV (reference sequence). This CDR3 comprises 15 residues. Trimming shortened V by 5 bases and J by 2 bases, and 16 bases separated the two germline ends.